Following are 14 T cell receptor beta chains from one sample sequenced in a study of CD8+ T cells in alopecia areata. cDNA prepared by RNA extraction and subsequent reverse transcription served as the template for sequencing. Profiled with immunoSEQ multiplex PCR; TCRdb holds only in-frame clones, not every one. The table lists some 2,500 clones, with no singletons. Material for sequencing was lesional skin. These TCRs come from a C3H/HeJ mouse with alopecia areata. The strain's MHC haplotype is H2-k.

This clone was recorded many times. Gene names and germline match the mouse. The missing CDR3 end, 4 residues past where the read stops, is filled in from the germline J gene. The rearrangement joins TRBV13-1 to TRBJ2-3, with 8 bases aligning to TRBD2. V gave up 0 bases and J gave up 1 base; unmatched junction bases: 4. Germline V CDR1 and CDR2: NSHNY, SYGAGN. This CDR3 has 16 residues. The covered CDR3 bases are TGTGCCAGCAGTGATGCCTGGGGGGATGGTGCAGAA. This gives the protein CASSDAWGDGAE. The CDR3 as a whole reads CASSDAWGDGAETLYF.

Many counts were recorded for this clone. Gene names refer to mouse genes. CDR3 DNA, as far as it was read: TGTGCCAGCGGTGATGGTAGACAAGAC. Its translation is CASGDGRQD. The whole CDR3 sequence reads CASGDGRQDTQYF. The chain carries TRBV13-2 and TRBJ2-5; no clear D. Read coverage stops 4 residues before the CDR3 terminus; the germline J gene supplies the remainder. CDR1 NNHNN and CDR2 SYGAGS come from the germline V gene (reference sequence). CDR3 length equals 13 residues. With 0 bases removed from V and 3 bases from J, the gap between germline ends came to 5 bases.

This clone is medium-sized by share. Gene names and germline refer to mouse. The read is 4 residues too short to cover the CDR3 end, so that end is filled in from the germline J gene. The J gene is TRBJ1-4, the V gene TRBV31, with 8 positions matching TRBD1. Per the germline V gene, CDR1 is GKSSPN and CDR2 is SITVG. The CDR3 has 14 residues. The trim removed 0 bases at V and 6 bases at J, leaving 3 bases unmatched. CDR3 amino acids: CAWSLLDRDERLFF. Incomplete CDR3 DNA: TGTGCCTGGAGTCTACTGGACAGGGACGAA.

In its sample, this clone was seen many times. The listed genes are named as in mouse. The read is 4 residues too short to cover the CDR3 end, so that end is filled in from the germline J gene. The chain employs TRBV13-2 and TRBJ2-4; 9 nucleotides align to TRBD2. CDR1 is NNHNN and CDR2 is SYGAGS in the germline V gene (reference sequence). The CDR3 covers 13 residues. The CDR3 DNA, read in part, is TGTGCCAGCGGTTGGGACTGGGAAAAC. This codes for CASGWDWEN. From start to end, the CDR3 is CASGWDWENTLYF.

Worth noting for this clone: Gene names denote mouse genes. The read terminates 4 residues before the CDR3 end, so the remaining end is supplied by the germline J gene. V gene TRBV13-2 combines with J gene TRBJ1-1; the D gene is possibly TRBD1 (5 bases). V was cut by 7 bases and J by 4 bases, with 11 bases left in between. The CDR3 totals 12 residues. CDR1 and CDR2 (germline): NNHNN, SYGAGS (reference sequence). CDR3 in amino acids: CASKGRGTEVFF. Partial CDR3 DNA: TGTGCCAGCAAGGGGAGGGGCACA.

Many counts were recorded for this clone. All gene names here are mouse names. The read ends 4 residues before the CDR3 terminus; that terminus is restored from the germline J gene. The chain uses TRBV13-1 and TRBJ2-7, with D perhaps matching TRBD1 (5 bases). The V end was cut by 1 base, the J end by 2 bases, with 7 bases between. The length of the CDR3 is 13 residues. Germline CDR1 NSHNY, CDR2 SYGAGN. The part of the CDR3 DNA that was read is TGTGCCAGCAGTGATCAGGGAACCTAT. Translated: CASSDQGTY. The full CDR3 reads CASSDQGTYEQYF.

This clone was seen many times. Gene names and germline match the mouse. The chain's CDR3 is CASSITGGARAEQFF. The CDR3 bases that were read are TGTGCCAGCAGTATAACTGGGGGGGCGCGTGCT. The chain is built from TRBV19 and TRBJ2-1, with 11 bases fitting TRBD2. The read gets to within 4 residues of the CDR3 end, and the germline J gene fills in the rest. The CDR3 runs to 15 residues. The V gene end was trimmed by 1 base and the J gene end by 6 bases; junction bases not matched to a gene: 3. The germline gives CDR1 FNHDT, CDR2 SITEND (reference sequence).

There are many counts of this clone. Gene names and germline refer to mouse. The sequenced fragment ends 4 residues before the CDR3 boundary, so the rest is inferred from the germline J gene. The V gene is TRBV13-3, the J gene TRBJ2-1; 7 bases match TRBD1. V was clipped by 4 bases and J by 4 bases; unmatched bases: 5. The V gene's germline CDR1 is NNHDY and CDR2 SYVADS. This CDR3 is built from 14 residues. The part of the CDR3 DNA that was read is TGTGCCAGCAGTATAAACAGGGGATATGCT. Translation gives CASSINRGYA. The CDR3 reads in full as CASSINRGYAEQFF.

This clone was seen many times. The gene names here belong to mouse. Coverage ceases 4 residues before the CDR3 finishes, and the germline J gene fills in the end. The rearrangement joins TRBV13-1 to TRBJ2-4, with 10 bases aligning to TRBD2. The CDR3 is 15 residues long. Germline V CDR1 and CDR2: NSHNY, SYGAGN. V shed 1 base, J shed 3 bases, and the junction held 2 bases outside the gene matches. The CDR3 sequence is CASSDLGGRQNTLYF. CDR3 DNA, as far as it was read: TGTGCCAGCAGTGATCTGGGGGGGCGACAAAAC.

This clone was recorded a few times. Gene names and germline refer to mouse. The read terminates 4 residues ahead of where the CDR3 ends, so the germline J gene completes it. J is TRBJ2-1 and V is TRBV19; possibly TRBD2 for D (7 bases). Germline V gene sequence: CDR1 FNHDT, CDR2 SITEND (reference sequence). V was clipped by 2 bases and J by 3 bases, with 12 bases between them. The CDR3 is made up of 15 amino acids. CDR3 in amino acids: CASSILRGAYAEQFF. The sequenced CDR3 bases are TGTGCCAGCAGTATTTTGAGGGGGGCCTATGCT.

Sample share makes this clone medium-sized. Gene and germline names: mouse. The read ends 4 residues early relative to the CDR3; the germline J gene fills the gap. The chain is built from TRBV13-2 and TRBJ2-1, with 10 positions matching TRBD2. The trim removed 5 bases at V and 6 bases at J, leaving 8 bases unmatched. Germline V gene data show CDR1 as NNHNN and CDR2 as SYGAGS (reference sequence). This CDR3 is 15 amino acids long. The DNA read from the CDR3 is TGTGCCAGCGGCGATTCGGACTGGGGGCTTGCT. Its translation: CASGDSDWGLA. The whole CDR3 is CASGDSDWGLAEQFF.

This clone was counted at least ten times. At residue 13, the TCRdb amino acid sequence and the translated nucleotide sequence differ, so the protein here is the DNA translation. Gene names and germline refer to mouse. The read ends 3 residues shy of where the CDR3 ends; the end is completed using the germline J gene. The V call is TRBV24, the J call TRBJ1-3; the match to TRBD1 covers 12 bases. Germline CDR1 reads KGHTA; CDR2 reads FRNEEI. With 4 bases clipped from V and 2 bases from J, the junction kept 3 bases outside the gene matches. The CDR3 consists of 16 residues. The sequenced CDR3 bases are TGTGCCAGCAGTCCCGGGACAGGGGGCGCTGGAAATACG. It specifies CASSPGTGGAGNT. In full, the CDR3 is CASSPGTGGAGNTLYF.

This clone has just a few counts. Genes and germline are mouse. The read comes to an end 4 residues before the CDR3 does, leaving the germline J gene to fill in the end. The genes are TRBV3 and TRBJ1-2, with 9 bases identical to TRBD1. The V gene's germline CDR1 is SNHLY and CDR2 FYNGKV (reference sequence). The CDR3 consists of 12 residues. The CDR3 bases that were read are TGTGCCAGCACCCGGACAGGGGTC. This sequence encodes CASTRTGV. Given in full, the CDR3 is CASTRTGVDYTF.

This clone was seen only a few times. These gene names are mouse names. With the read ending 4 residues before the CDR3 end, the germline J gene is used to fill in that end. V is TRBV4 and J is TRBJ2-1; 11 bases map to TRBD2. Germline lookup yields CDR1 LGHDT and CDR2 YNNKQL (reference sequence). V dropped 5 bases and J dropped 6; count of bases not matched to a gene: 9. This CDR3 has 16 residues. The CDR3 bases that were read are TGTGCCAGCAGCCTCGGGACTGGGGGACCCCTTGCT. This translates into CASSLGTGGPLA. The complete CDR3 sequence is CASSLGTGGPLAEQFF.